This TCR beta chain was recorded in a study of T cells in Graves' hyperthyroidism and ophthalmopathy. Amplified regions were TCR beta CDR3 sequences from RNA transcripts. First-round RT-PCR with HTBI primers amplified the TCR CDR3 region. TCRdb re-called the multiplex PCR reads through MiXCR, storing one row per CDR3 protein. The sample lists roughly 500,000 distinct CDR3 sequences, 46% seen once, with over 15% in the top ten. This CDR3 contains 15 residues. Germline values: CDR1 MNHEY, CDR2 SMNVEV (reference sequence). The V segment lost 5 bases and the J segment 4 bases; nucleotides outside the gene matches: 11. General observations from the study: Appearing also in blood were most of the thyroid clonotypes expanded above 0.001. A model of 13 V-J features distinguished ophthalmopathy from stable hyperthyroidism.

This clonotype was found a few times. Its antigen is as yet unknown. Sequenced material: peripheral blood or thyroid tissue (not recorded which). The chain uses TRBV27 and TRBJ2-7; 7 nucleotides align to TRBD2. The TCR was taken from an adult woman with Graves' disease, either hyperthyroidism or ophthalmopathy (not recorded which). CDR3 DNA: TGTGCCAGCAGTCCGGAACTAGCGAAACTTTACGAGCAGTACTTC. Amino acids: CASSPELAKLYEQYF.